These T cell receptor beta chains were read from a single sample in a study of blood T cell repertoires in COVID-19. Sequencing was performed with immunoSEQ multiplex PCR; in TCRdb, only in-frame clones are kept and a portion is missing. The table includes under 250,000 clones, less than 85% detected once. Sequencing was done on a sample of peripheral blood. The origin of the receptors is a woman in her 70s with active or convalescent COVID-19. Each CDR3 is given with its conserved first and last residue. D genes are given only for firm matches. Clone size is not always given. Where it is, it says once, few, many or a class for expanded clones.

size,V,length,J,D,CDR3,DNA
few,TRBV9,15,TRBJ2-5,NA,CASTVGGGPRETQYF,TGTGCCAGCACCGTTGGGGGGGGCCCTCGGGAGACCCAGTACTTC
NA,TRBV5-1,14,TRBJ2-5,NA,CASSLGRAKETQYF,TGCGCCAGCAGCCTAGGGAGAGCCAAAGAGACCCAGTACTTC
NA,TRBV5-1,17,TRBJ1-4,NA,CASSLGFPGWTNEKLFF,TGCGCCAGCAGCTTGGGATTCCCAGGGTGGACTAATGAAAAACTGTTTTTT
NA,TRBV28,14,TRBJ1-6,TRBD1,CASVRGDRGSPLHF,TGTGCCAGCGTCCGAGGGGACAGGGGATCACCCCTCCACTTT
NA,TRBV2,14,TRBJ1-4,TRBD1,CASSPDRVEEKLFF,TGTGCCAGCAGTCCCGACAGGGTCGAAGAAAAACTGTTTTTT
NA,TRBV7-2,14,TRBJ2-7,NA,CASSLGPGSYEQYF,TGTGCCAGCAGCTTAGGTCCGGGATCCTACGAGCAGTACTTC
NA,TRBV5-1,13,TRBJ2-7,NA,CASSSYRVSEQYF,TGCGCCAGCAGCAGTTACAGGGTTAGCGAGCAGTACTTC
NA,TRBV2,14,TRBJ2-3,TRBD1,CASSADRELDTQYF,TGTGCCAGCAGTGCGGACAGGGAATTGGATACGCAGTATTTT
NA,TRBV19,15,TRBJ2-6,NA,CASIQGSSGANVLTF,TGTGCCAGTATCCAGGGGAGCTCTGGGGCCAACGTCCTGACTTTC
NA,TRBV18,17,TRBJ1-4,NA,CASSPAGRHATNEKLFF,TGTGCCAGCTCACCAGCGGGCAGACATGCAACTAATGAAAAACTGTTTTTT
NA,TRBV5-1,15,TRBJ2-2,NA,CASSLGTTNTGELFF,TGCGCCAGCAGCTTGGGTACAACGAACACCGGGGAGCTGTTTTTT
NA,TRBV9,14,TRBJ2-5,NA,CASSVAVGGETQYF,TGTGCCAGCAGCGTAGCGGTAGGCGGCGAGACCCAGTACTTC
NA,TRBV10-3,15,TRBJ1-5,NA,CATGQGGGINQPQHF,TGTGCCACCGGCCAGGGAGGGGGGATCAATCAGCCCCAGCATTTT
NA,TRBV30,15,TRBJ2-7,TRBD1,CAWSVFGTETYEQYF,TGTGCCTGGAGTGTATTCGGGACAGAGACCTACGAGCAGTACTTC
NA,TRBV23-1,15,TRBJ1-4,TRBD1,CASSQWDRGHGELFF,TGCGCCAGCAGTCAGTGGGACAGGGGGCATGGGGAACTGTTTTTT
once,TRBV7-6,17,TRBJ2-1,TRBD2,CASSLGGGADSYNEQFF,TGTGCCAGCAGCTTAGGGGGAGGGGCGGACTCCTACAATGAGCAGTTCTTC
NA,TRBV7-8,17,TRBJ1-2,TRBD1,CASSPAGTAAGFYGYTF,TGTGCCAGCAGTCCAGCCGGGACAGCCGCCGGATTCTATGGCTACACCTTC
NA,TRBV28,13,TRBJ2-3,NA,CASSWGAGDTQYF,TGTGCCAGCTCATGGGGAGCGGGAGATACGCAGTATTTT
NA,TRBV24-1,17,TRBJ2-1,NA,CATSDSWTRQADNEQFF,TGTGCCACCAGTGATTCCTGGACGCGTCAAGCGGATAATGAGCAGTTCTTC
once,TRBV10-1,15,TRBJ1-6,TRBD1,CASNPGTGTNSPLHF,TGCGCCAGCAATCCCGGGACAGGGACTAATTCACCCCTCCACTTT
NA,TRBV6-1,13,TRBJ1-3,NA,CASSDGPGNTIYF,TGTGCCAGCAGTGATGGCCCTGGAAACACCATATATTTT
NA,TRBV5-1,16,TRBJ1-4,TRBD1,CASSSGIQGAREKLFF,TGCGCCAGCAGCTCTGGAATACAGGGGGCGCGTGAAAAACTGTTTTTT
NA,TRBV7-9,12,TRBJ1-5,NA,CASSPGERFQHF,TGTGCCAGCAGCCCCGGGGAACGTTTTCAGCATTTT
once,TRBV28,16,TRBJ1-6,TRBD1,CASTGQESGYNSPLHF,TGTGCCAGCACCGGACAGGAGTCGGGCTATAATTCACCCCTCCACTTT
NA,TRBV28,14,TRBJ2-1,TRBD2,CASLGGSINNEQFF,TGTGCCAGCCTTGGCGGGAGTATAAACAATGAGCAGTTCTTC
NA,TRBV19,15,TRBJ2-7,NA,CASSARTGLWYEQYF,TGTGCCAGTAGTGCGAGAACAGGGCTGTGGTACGAGCAGTACTTC
NA,TRBV6-4,17,TRBJ2-3,TRBD1,CASSAEDRGASTDTQYF,TGTGCCAGCAGTGCCGAAGACAGGGGGGCTAGCACAGATACGCAGTATTTT
NA,TRBV7-3,13,TRBJ2-2,NA,CASSLPSTGELFF,TGTGCCAGCAGCTTACCCAGTACCGGGGAGCTGTTTTTT
NA,TRBV19,14,TRBJ1-2,TRBD1,CASSPRGRSNGYTF,TGTGCCAGTAGTCCCAGGGGGCGATCGAATGGCTACACCTTC
once,TRBV7-3,13,TRBJ2-1,NA,CASSHGIYNEQFF,TGTGCCAGCAGCCACGGGATCTACAATGAGCAGTTCTTC
NA,TRBV1,18,TRBJ2-5,NA,CTSSQNFIKRETQETQYF,TGCACCAGCAGCCAAAATTTTATCAAGCGGGAGACCCAAGAGACCCAGTACTTC
NA,TRBV2,14,TRBJ1-6,NA,CASSVIGVDSPLHF,TGTGCCAGCAGTGTAATAGGGGTGGACTCACCCCTCCACTTT
NA,TRBV5-4,14,TRBJ1-4,NA,CASSLGTVNEKLFF,TGTGCCAGCAGCTTGGGGACAGTCAATGAAAAACTGTTTTTT
NA,TRBV9,12,TRBJ1-6,NA,CASSGGDSPLHF,TGTGCCAGCAGCGGGGGAGATTCACCCCTCCACTTT
many,TRBV18,12,TRBJ1-1,NA,CASSPAGVEAFF,TGTGCCAGCTCACCTGCCGGGGTCGAAGCTTTCTTT
once,TRBV18,15,TRBJ2-3,NA,CASSPPLGVTDTQYF,TGTGCCAGCTCACCACCCCTGGGAGTGACAGATACGCAGTATTTT
NA,TRBV2,15,TRBJ2-7,NA,CASLAVMGTSYEQYF,TGTGCCAGCTTAGCAGTTATGGGTACCTCCTACGAGCAGTACTTC
NA,TRBV19,16,TRBJ2-1,TRBD1,CASTSPRPGQGYEQFF,TGTGCCAGTACCTCCCCCCGCCCAGGACAGGGCTATGAGCAGTTCTTC
NA,TRBV7-3,17,TRBJ2-5,TRBD1,CASSPTGTGGSRETQYF,TGTGCCAGCAGCCCCACCGGGACAGGGGGCTCGCGAGAGACCCAGTACTTC
NA,TRBV10-1,15,TRBJ2-3,NA,CASSVADTRQDTQYF,TGCGCCAGCAGTGTGGCGGACACTCGGCAGGATACGCAGTATTTT
NA,TRBV18,15,TRBJ2-1,TRBD2,CASSPPGLANNEQFF,TGTGCCAGCTCACCACCGGGACTAGCGAACAATGAGCAGTTCTTC
few,TRBV4-1,16,TRBJ1-5,TRBD1,CASSQPDRGSNQPQHF,TGCGCCAGCAGCCAACCGGACAGGGGAAGCAATCAGCCCCAGCATTTT
few,TRBV7-9,15,TRBJ2-2,TRBD1,CASTAGTGNTGELFF,TGTGCCTCAACCGCCGGGACAGGAAACACCGGGGAGCTGTTTTTT
NA,TRBV19,19,TRBJ1-6,NA,CASSIWLVAGAPDNSPLHF,TGTGCCAGTAGTATTTGGTTAGTTGCGGGCGCGCCGGATAATTCACCCCTCCACTTT
NA,TRBV6-6,13,TRBJ1-5,TRBD1,CASDRGFNQPQHF,TGTGCCAGTGACAGGGGCTTTAATCAGCCCCAGCATTTT
NA,TRBV28,15,TRBJ2-3,NA,CASTQGWGGTDTQYF,TGTGCCAGCACCCAAGGGTGGGGGGGCACAGATACGCAGTATTTT
NA,TRBV5-4,14,TRBJ2-7,TRBD1,CASSLQGYSYEQYF,TGTGCCAGCAGCCTACAGGGGTACTCCTACGAGCAGTACTTC
few,TRBV7-9,15,TRBJ2-1,NA,CASSSSGTNYNEQFF,TGTGCCAGCAGCTCTTCCGGGACAAACTACAATGAGCAGTTCTTC
NA,TRBV7-2,13,TRBJ1-2,NA,CASSLQAKLGYTF,TGTGCCAGCAGTTTACAGGCAAAGCTGGGCTACACCTTC
NA,TRBV11-2,13,TRBJ1-1,NA,CASSPDSNTEAFF,TGTGCCAGCAGCCCTGACAGCAACACTGAAGCTTTCTTT
NA,TRBV10-2,16,TRBJ2-3,TRBD2,CASSESGAGGPRTQYF,TGCGCCAGCAGTGAGTCGGGAGCGGGAGGGCCTCGTACGCAGTATTTT